This T cell receptor (beta chain) emerged from a study of blood T cell repertoires in COVID-19. Looking at the study overall: Researchers got acute and convalescent COVID-19 samples from the United States, Italy and Spain. Sample material is recorded as cDNA or gDNA derived from T cells, B-cell-depleted T cells, or PBMCs.

The CDR3 length is 15 residues. CDR1 LGHNA and CDR2 YNFKEQ come from the germline V gene. Trimming removed 0 bases from V and 1 base from J, with 9 bases in between. Per the study methods: Amplifying reference gene primers gave estimates of nucleated cell counts. Only in-frame clones appear in the TCRdb table, and some are missing; sequencing was by immunoSEQ multiplex PCR. That table supplies the V and J calls and clone size; D and trimming were determined from the DNA. The table lists fewer than 300,000 clones, 84% of them singletons. The sequenced sample consisted of peripheral blood. The TCR comes from a human donor in a cohort sampled during active COVID-19. The chain is built from TRBV4-2 and TRBJ1-1; D gene ambiguous. The DNA of the CDR3 is TGTGCCAGCAGCCAAGATCCGGTCCGGAACACTGAAGCTTTCTTT. This sequence encodes CASSQDPVRNTEAFF.